The 9 T cell receptor beta chains given below trace back to one sample, sequenced in a study of molecular identifiers for immune sequencing clone quantification. From the PCR reads, TCRdb called clonotypes with MiXCR, one entry per CDR3 protein. The sample records under 650,000 distinct CDR3 sequences, less than 20% being singletons. The sample consisted of naive CD8+ T cells from blood, with Jurkat cell RNA spiked in. Subset of the sample: FACS-sorted CD8+CD4-CCR7+CD45RA+ naive T cells. Receptors were obtained from a human donor in good health. Some libraries in this study had Jurkat cell RNA spiked in.

This clonotype was counted many times. The rearrangement joins TRBV7-2 to TRBJ2-1; 12 bases line up with TRBD1. The CDR3 has 15 amino acids. Looked up from germline, CDR1 is SGHTA and CDR2 is FQGNSA. The trim removed 5 bases at V and 7 bases at J, leaving 6 bases unmatched. The CDR3 DNA reads as TGTGCCAGCAGCCCCGGGACAGGGGGCTTAAATGAGCAGTTCTTC. It encodes CASSPGTGGLNEQFF.

This clonotype was found a few times. The chain recombines TRBV12-3 or TRBV12-4 with TRBJ2-2; 7 nucleotides match TRBD1. The CDR3 loop spans 14 amino acids. Unmatched junction bases numbered 0, after V lost 4 bases and J lost 1 base. CDR3 sequence (DNA): TGTGCCAGCAGTTACAGGGGGAACACCGGGGAGCTGTTTTTT. Amino acid sequence: CASSYRGNTGELFF.

The chain uses TRBV6-2 or TRBV6-3 and TRBJ2-1; TRBD2 agrees at 9 bases. Germline CDR1 reads MNHEY; CDR2 reads SVGEGT. V was clipped by 7 bases and J by 2 bases; unmatched bases: 9. This CDR3 has 16 amino acids. CDR3 in amino acids: CASTDRLAGPYNEQFF. The CDR3 region has the DNA TGTGCCAGCACCGACCGGCTAGCGGGGCCCTACAATGAGCAGTTCTTC.

As to this clonotype: A much more abundant neighbour one base away suggests this may be a read error. The chain has TRBV6-5 and TRBJ2-1; 7 bases are a match to TRBD1. The CDR3 runs 14 residues. In germline, CDR1 is MNHEY, CDR2 SVGAGI. With 1 base clipped from V and 7 bases from J, the junction kept 4 bases outside the gene matches. The DNA of the CDR3 is TGTGCCAGCAGTTACTTTAGGACAGGTAATGAGCAGTTCTTC. Its protein is CASSYFRTGNEQFF.

This clonotype showed up many times. The chain uses TRBV30 and TRBJ2-1; possibly TRBD1 for D (6 bases). This CDR3 has 16 amino acids. V was cut by 1 base and J by 0 bases, with 13 bases left in between. Germline-derived CDR1 and CDR2 are GTSNPN and SVGIG (reference sequence). The CDR3 DNA is TGTGCCTGGAGTGACTCGGACAGAAGCTCCTACAATGAGCAGTTCTTC. It is translated as CAWSDSDRSSYNEQFF.

This clonotype was found once. This could be a read error, since a much larger clone is one nucleotide away. The rearrangement uses TRBV4-3 and TRBJ2-7, with D unresolved. The CDR3 contains 14 residues. Germline assignment: CDR1 LGHNA and CDR2 YSLEER. Between the trimmed V and J ends, which lost 1 base and 4 bases, there was a span of 11 bases. The CDR3 loop reads CASSQGVGWYEQYF. Written as DNA, the CDR3 is TGCGCCAGCAGCCAAGGTGTAGGGTGGTACGAGCAGTACTTC.

The rearrangement joins TRBV4-1 to TRBJ1-5; 7 bases agree with TRBD1. Trimming at V came to 8 bases and at J to 7 bases, leaving 14 bases not matched to a gene. Germline CDR1 MGHRA, CDR2 YSYEKL. The CDR3 spans 15 residues. CDR3 loop: CASRPETGLDQPQHF. Here the CDR3 DNA reads TGCGCCAGCCGTCCCGAGACAGGGCTAGACCAGCCCCAGCATTTT.

Only one count was recorded for this clonotype. An end of the junction differs from the germline gene, which may be a read error. The CDR3 DNA reads as TGTGCCATCAGTGATCAGTCTAGCGGGGTGGAGACCCTGTACTTC. Protein product: CAISDQSSGVETLYF. V is TRBV10-3 and J is TRBJ2-5; TRBD2 matches at 9 bases. Germline lookup yields CDR1 ENHRY and CDR2 SYGVKD. The CDR3 extends over 15 amino acids.

There are many counts of this clonotype. The chain carries TRBV28 and TRBJ1-3; D is ambiguous. CDR3 size: 16 residues. Germline-derived CDR1 and CDR2 are MDHEN and SYDVKM. Trimming cost V 6 bases and J 7 bases, with 22 bases left between them. CDR3 nucleotides: TGTGCCAGCAGCACAACCAGAGGGTGGATCGGTAACACCATATATTTT. Translating it yields CASSTTRGWIGNTIYF.